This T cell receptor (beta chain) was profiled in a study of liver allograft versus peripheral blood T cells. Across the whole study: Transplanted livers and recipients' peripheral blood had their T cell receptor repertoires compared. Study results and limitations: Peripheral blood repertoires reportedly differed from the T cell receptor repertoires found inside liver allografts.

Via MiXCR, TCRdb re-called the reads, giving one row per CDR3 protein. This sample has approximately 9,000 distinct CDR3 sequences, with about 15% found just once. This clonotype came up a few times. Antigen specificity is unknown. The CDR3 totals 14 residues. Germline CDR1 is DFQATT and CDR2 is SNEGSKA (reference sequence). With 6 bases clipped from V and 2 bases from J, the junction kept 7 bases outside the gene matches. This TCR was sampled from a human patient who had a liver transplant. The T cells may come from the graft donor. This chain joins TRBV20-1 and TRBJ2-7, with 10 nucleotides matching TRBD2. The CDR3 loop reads CSASQSGRAYEQYF. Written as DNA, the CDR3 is TGCAGTGCGAGTCAGAGCGGGAGGGCCTACGAGCAGTACTTC.